These 18 T cell receptor beta chains originate from one sample sequenced in a study of early T cells in non-severe SARS-CoV-2 infection listed by TCRdb under 2021. Library preparation employed 5' RACE. The sequencing machine was a NextSeq 500. Through fastp at Q25 and MiXCR, TCRdb rebuilt clones from the public reads, retaining in-frame beta chains. Rows are unified per CDR3 protein, each entry keeping the most common DNA and genes. In all, the sample holds about 77,000 distinct CDR3 sequences, and over 9% of those were seen once. About 5.3% of the sample is taken by the ten largest. The sample taken for sequencing was whole blood. The receptors here all came from an adult who was a healthcare worker with PCR-confirmed SARS-CoV-2 infection or an uninfected control (not recorded which).

At least ten counts were recorded for this clonotype. This chain joins TRBV7-9 and TRBJ1-2; D gene uncertain. Germline V lookup: CDR1 SEHNR, CDR2 FQNEAQ (reference sequence). This CDR3 contains 13 residues. The V and J ends lost 3 bases and 3 bases respectively, with 8 bases between them. The CDR3 DNA is TGTGCCAGCAGCTTGTCCACCGACTATGGCTACACCTTC. It is translated as CASSLSTDYGYTF.

This clonotype was seen a few times. The DNA of the CDR3 is TGTGCCAGCGGGCGGGGACAGAACTACGAGCAGTACTTC. It specifies CASGRGQNYEQYF. This chain connects TRBV27 to TRBJ2-7; D might be TRBD1 (7 bases). This CDR3 comprises 13 residues. Trimming stripped 8 bases from V and 3 bases from J, with 14 bases between. The V gene's germline CDR1 is MNHEY and CDR2 SMNVEV (reference sequence).

The chain combines TRBV10-3 with TRBJ1-1, with D tentatively TRBD1 (6 bases). The CDR3 length is 13 residues. Trimming took off 11 bases at V and 8 bases at J, with 21 bases between the two ends. Germline-derived CDR1 and CDR2 are ENHRY and SYGVKD. The CDR3 DNA follows: TGTGCCGCATCCGGGACATCCCCTCCAGAAGCTTTCTTT. Protein sequence: CAASGTSPPEAFF.

This clonotype was seen repeatedly, ten times or more. The chain couples TRBV7-3 to TRBJ2-3; D is uncertain. This CDR3 is built from 12 residues. V was pared by 2 bases and J by 4 bases, with 4 bases between. Germline CDR1 reads SGHTA; CDR2 reads FQGTGA. The CDR3 region is CASSLGADTQYF. CDR3 DNA sequence: TGTGCCAGCAGCTTAGGGGCAGATACGCAGTATTTT.

This sequence joins TRBV28 and TRBJ2-1, with D perhaps matching TRBD1 (6 bases). CDR1 and CDR2 (germline): MDHEN, SYDVKM. The CDR3 is 12 residues long. Trimming cost V 2 bases and J 9 bases, with 8 bases left between them. As DNA, the CDR3 is TGTGCCAGCAGTTTAGGACAGACTGAGCAGTTCTTC. Translating it yields CASSLGQTEQFF.

This sequence joins TRBV10-3 and TRBJ2-7; 9 bases are a match to TRBD2. The CDR3 covers 12 residues. Germline-derived CDR1 and CDR2 are ENHRY and SYGVKD. With 11 bases clipped from V and 8 bases from J, the junction kept 10 bases outside the gene matches. This CDR3 is CASCGGRGKQYF. Here the CDR3 DNA reads TGTGCCTCCTGTGGCGGGAGGGGGAAGCAGTACTTC.

In its sample, this clonotype was seen many times. The chain has TRBV28 and TRBJ2-7; perhaps D is TRBD1 or TRBD2 (6 bases each). Germline V CDR1 and CDR2: MDHEN, SYDVKM. This CDR3 is built from 15 residues. The V gene lost 5 bases and the J gene lost 2 bases, with 16 bases spanning the gap. This CDR3 is CASSPPRGDTYEQYF. The CDR3 DNA is TGTGCCAGCAGTCCCCCTAGGGGGGACACCTACGAGCAGTACTTC.

This clonotype has at least ten counts. V and J are TRBV4-1 and TRBJ1-1; D is unresolved. The germline V gene encodes CDR1 MGHRA and CDR2 YSYEKL. The V and J ends lost 2 bases and 1 base respectively, with 5 bases between them. The CDR3 has 13 amino acids. CDR3 sequence: CASSQQTNTEAFF. The CDR3 nucleotides are TGCGCCAGCAGCCAACAGACGAACACTGAAGCTTTCTTT.

This chain uses TRBV20-1 with TRBJ1-3; D is uncertain. The CDR3 is made up of 14 amino acids. CDR1 is DFQATT, CDR2 SNEGSKA, per germline (reference sequence). Trimming cost V 6 bases and J 0 bases, with 12 bases left between them. The CDR3 spells CSAVIKSSGNTIYF. CDR3 coding DNA: TGCAGTGCCGTAATCAAGAGCTCTGGAAACACCATATATTTT.

This clonotype was detected ten times or more. The chain links TRBV29-1 to TRBJ1-4, with D tentatively TRBD1 (5 bases). This CDR3 comprises 14 residues. Germline CDR1 is SQVTM and CDR2 is ANQGSEA. Trimming removed 5 bases from V and 1 base from J, with 11 bases in between. The CDR3 DNA sequence: TGCAGCGTTCCAGGGATGGTAACTAATGAAAAACTGTTTTTT. Translated, it gives CSVPGMVTNEKLFF. Based on the CDR3 plus reference TRBV29-1 and TRBJ1-4, the full variable domain is SAVISQKPSRDICQRGTSLTIQCQVDSQVTMMFWYRQQPGQSLTLIATANQGSEATYESGFVIDKFPISRPNLTFSTLTVSNMSPEDSSIYLCSVPGMVTNEKLFFGSGTQLSVL.

In this sample, this clonotype turned up a few times. An end of the junction differs from the germline gene, which may be a read error. The rearrangement uses TRBV2 and TRBJ2-7; the D gene is possibly TRBD1 (5 bases). Germline V gene data show CDR1 as SNHLY and CDR2 as FYNNEI. The CDR3 totals 11 residues. CDR3 protein: CASSELGRDTF. The CDR3 bases are TGTGCCAGCAGTGAATTGGGCAGGGATACTTTC.

Worth noting for this clonotype: A much larger clone sits a single nucleotide away, making a read error possible. CDR3 bases: TGTGCCAGCAGCCAGACAGTAACTAATGAAAAACTGTTTTTT. Its translation is CASSQTVTNEKLFF. This rearrangement joins TRBV5-4 to TRBJ1-4; D may be TRBD1 (5 bases). This CDR3 contains 14 residues. V was trimmed by 4 bases and J by 1 base, leaving 8 bases between them. Germline values: CDR1 SGHNT, CDR2 YYREEE (reference sequence).

This chain connects TRBV28 to TRBJ2-7; a possible D gene is TRBD2 (6 bases). The CDR3 totals 16 residues. The germline V gene encodes CDR1 MDHEN and CDR2 SYDVKM. V lost 3 bases and J lost 2, with 17 bases in between. Written as DNA, the CDR3 is TGTGCCAGCAGTTTGGGGGGAGGCGGAGCCACCTACGAGCAGTACTTC. Translation: CASSLGGGGATYEQYF.

The chain links TRBV7-8 to TRBJ1-3; D unresolved. Germline V gives CDR1 SGHVS, CDR2 FQNEAQ. The CDR3 has 15 residues. V was pared by 5 bases and J by 2 bases, with 13 bases between. The CDR3 nucleotides read TGTGCCAGCAGCCCCCCGGGGAGAACTGGAAACACCATATATTTT. It is translated as CASSPPGRTGNTIYF.

The chain carries TRBV3-1 and TRBJ2-3; 8 bases fit TRBD2. This CDR3 contains 16 residues. Trimming took 8 bases from V and 4 from J; bases not matched to a gene: 14. Germline CDR1 LGHDT, CDR2 YNNKEL (reference sequence). CDR3 loop: CASHPMGLGGADTQYF. CDR3 coding DNA: TGTGCCAGCCATCCCATGGGACTAGGAGGAGCAGATACGCAGTATTTT.

The sample holds many counts of this clonotype. The chain employs TRBV27 and TRBJ1-5; maybe TRBD1 (6 bases). Germline assignment: CDR1 MNHEY and CDR2 SMNVEV (reference sequence). V lost 4 bases and J lost 6, with 13 bases in between. This CDR3 has 14 amino acids. The CDR3, as DNA: TGTGCCAGCAGTTACTCGGGGACAATTCAGCCCCAGCATTTT. It specifies CASSYSGTIQPQHF.

This clonotype has a count of ten or more. The CDR3 region has the DNA TGTGCCAGCAGCTTGGGGGCTAGCGGGAATGAGCAGTTCTTC. Translation: CASSLGASGNEQFF. The gene calls are TRBV11-2 and TRBJ2-1, with 8 bases fitting TRBD2. The CDR3 spans 14 residues. CDR1 and CDR2 (germline): SGHAT, FQNNGV. V lost 3 bases, J lost 7 bases, and 5 bases stayed unmatched.

The rearrangement joins TRBV7-3 to TRBJ2-3, with TRBD2 matching over 7 bases. CDR3 length equals 14 residues. The V gene's germline CDR1 is SGHTA and CDR2 FQGTGA. The junction had 5 bases not matched to a gene; V was cut back by 5 bases and J by 3 bases. CDR3 sequence reads: CASSPGLETDTQYF. The DNA for the CDR3 is TGTGCCAGCAGCCCCGGACTAGAAACAGATACGCAGTATTTT.